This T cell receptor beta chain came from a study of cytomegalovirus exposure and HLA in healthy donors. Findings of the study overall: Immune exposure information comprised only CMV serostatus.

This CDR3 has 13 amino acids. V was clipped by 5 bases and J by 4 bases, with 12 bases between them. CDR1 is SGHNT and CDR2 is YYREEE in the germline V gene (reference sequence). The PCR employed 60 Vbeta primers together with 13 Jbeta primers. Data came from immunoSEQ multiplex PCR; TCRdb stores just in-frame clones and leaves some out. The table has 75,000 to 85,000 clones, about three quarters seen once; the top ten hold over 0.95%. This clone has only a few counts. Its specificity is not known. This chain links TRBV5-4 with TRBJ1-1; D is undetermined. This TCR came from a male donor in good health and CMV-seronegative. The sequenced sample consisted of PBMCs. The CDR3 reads CASRSQVPTEAFF. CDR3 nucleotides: TGTGCCAGCAGATCCCAGGTTCCCACTGAAGCTTTCTTT.